Sequencing of this T cell receptor beta chain was carried out in a study of blood T cell repertoires in COVID-19. This CDR3 comprises 14 residues. Germline V gene data show CDR1 as SNHLY and CDR2 as FYNNEI. V lost 3 bases and J 0 bases, leaving 8 bases between the germline ends. This table comes from immunoSEQ multiplex PCR, and its TCRdb copy is limited to in-frame clones, with some not included. The table has 73,000 or so clones, about 80% seen once; the top ten hold about 5%. V and J are TRBV2 and TRBJ1-2; D call uncertain. Sequencing used peripheral blood. This receptor was obtained from a woman aged 55-70 years with acute or convalescent COVID-19. DNA of the CDR3: TGTGCCAGCAGTGAGAGCCCTACTAACTATGGCTACACCTTC. Its translation: CASSESPTNYGYTF.